This TCR beta chain derives from a study of Graves' ophthalmopathy and Graves' hyperthyroidism. Amplification targeted the TCR beta CDR3 regions, with RNA transcripts as the source material. Second-round multiplex PCR followed a first-round RT-PCR using HTBI primers. TCRdb ran MiXCR on the multiplex PCR reads and lists one entry per CDR3 protein. The sample has approximately 1.2 million distinct CDR3 sequences, less than 45% seen once; the top ten hold over 8.5%. The CDR3 length is 12 residues. V lost 11 bases to trimming and J lost 1 base, with 11 bases between them. This chain connects TRBV12-3 or TRBV12-4 to TRBJ1-1; D is unclear. Source material: peripheral blood or thyroid tissue (not recorded which). This TCR came from an adult man with Graves' hyperthyroidism. The CDR3 region has the DNA TGTGCCGAAAAGGACCGGAACACTGAAGCTTTCTTT. Its protein is CAEKDRNTEAFF.